These T cell receptor beta chains were read from a single sample in a study of blood T cells in healthy people across ages. TCRdb re-derived calls from the 5' RACE reads in MiXCR, one entry per CDR3 protein. The sample yields roughly 860,000 distinct CDR3 sequences, around 62% seen once. The sample taken for sequencing was blood. These receptors all stem from a man aged 25-45 years in good health. CDR3s include the opening cysteine and the closing phenylalanine or tryptophan. A D gene is named only where the DNA matches it firmly. Clone size is shown for a subset of rows, as once, few, many or a class of expanded clone.

j_call	clone_size	d_call	v_call	cdr3_aa	cdr3_nt
TRBJ2-7	NA	NA	TRBV29-1	CSPWVEGEQYF	TGCAGCCCCTGGGTGGAGGGCGAGCAGTACTTC
TRBJ2-1	NA	NA	TRBV20-1	CSASPGDHHNEQFF	TGCAGTGCTAGTCCGGGGGACCATCACAATGAGCAGTTCTTC
TRBJ2-1	NA	TRBD2	TRBV27	CASSPLTSRHNEQFF	TGTGCCAGCAGTCCCTTGACTAGCAGGCACAATGAGCAGTTCTTC
TRBJ1-2	few	TRBD1	TRBV2	CASRMRGQGYGYTF	TGTGCCAGCAGGATGAGGGGACAGGGCTATGGCTACACCTTC
TRBJ2-3	NA	TRBD2	TRBV6-2/TRBV6-3	CASGESSGASTDTQYF	TGTGCCAGCGGGGAATCTAGCGGCGCTAGCACAGATACGCAGTATTTT
TRBJ2-7	NA	NA	TRBV10-3	CAISESQGTYEQYF	TGTGCCATCAGTGAGTCACAGGGAACCTACGAGCAGTACTTC
TRBJ2-5	NA	NA	TRBV7-2	CASSPTGIPTQYF	TGTGCCAGCAGCCCGACCGGTATTCCGACCCAGTACTTC
TRBJ2-4	NA	NA	TRBV11-3	CASSWRLVANIQYF	TGTGCTAGCAGCTGGAGACTAGTTGCAAACATTCAGTACTTC
TRBJ2-1	NA	NA	TRBV29-1	CSVDGLDNEQFF	TGCAGCGTTGATGGACTTGACAATGAGCAGTTCTTC
TRBJ2-1	NA	TRBD2	TRBV7-9	CASSLVLAGNEQFF	TGTGCCAGCAGCTTAGTGCTAGCGGGGAATGAGCAGTTCTTC
TRBJ2-7	NA	NA	TRBV3-1	CASSQEATASGQYF	TGTGCCAGCAGCCAAGAAGCCACAGCTTCTGGGCAGTACTTC
TRBJ2-5	NA	TRBD2	TRBV3-1	CASSLSLLAGYTETQYF	TGTGCCAGCAGCCTAAGTTTACTAGCGGGGTATACAGAGACCCAGTACTTC
TRBJ2-3	NA	NA	TRBV28	CASSTGRVTDTQYF	TGTGCCAGCAGTACCGGACGGGTAACAGATACGCAGTATTTT
TRBJ1-2	NA	NA	TRBV29-1	CSVEDMAYYGYTF	TGCAGCGTTGAAGATATGGCGTACTATGGCTACACCTTC
TRBJ1-2	NA	NA	TRBV9	CASSLGPEANYGYTF	TGTGCCAGCAGCCTCGGTCCAGAGGCGAACTATGGCTACACCTTC
TRBJ2-7	few	NA	TRBV7-2	CASSLVGGQIYEQYF	TGTGCCAGCAGCTTAGTTGGGGGACAAATATACGAGCAGTACTTC
TRBJ2-3	NA	TRBD2	TRBV15	CATSRVAGGADTQYF	TGTGCCACCAGCAGAGTAGCGGGGGGGGCAGATACGCAGTATTTT
TRBJ2-3	NA	TRBD2	TRBV7-3	CASSPRGLAASTDTQYF	TGTGCCAGCAGCCCGAGAGGACTAGCAGCTAGCACAGATACGCAGTATTTT
TRBJ2-3	NA	NA	TRBV5-1	CASSWETVTDTQYF	TGCGCCAGCAGCTGGGAGACAGTTACAGATACGCAGTATTTT
TRBJ2-3	NA	TRBD1	TRBV9	CASSPWTGRDTQYF	TGTGCCAGCAGCCCCTGGACAGGGAGAGATACGCAGTATTTT
TRBJ2-7	NA	TRBD2	TRBV5-1	CASSLGTSGGWYEQYF	TGCGCCAGCAGCTTGGGCACTAGCGGGGGGTGGTACGAGCAGTACTTC
TRBJ2-3	few	NA	TRBV20-1	CSANRASSTDTQYF	TGCAGTGCTAACAGGGCCTCAAGCACAGATACGCAGTATTTT
TRBJ2-1	NA	NA	TRBV11-2	CASSIDSSSYNEQFF	TGTGCCAGCAGCATCGACAGCAGCTCCTACAATGAGCAGTTCTTC
TRBJ2-1	few	TRBD2	TRBV6-6	CASRGLAGSSYNEQFF	TGTGCCAGCAGGGGACTAGCGGGGAGCTCCTACAATGAGCAGTTCTTC
TRBJ2-5	NA	TRBD1	TRBV28	CASSRTGGWTEETQYF	TGTGCCAGCAGTCGGACAGGGGGCTGGACGGAAGAGACCCAGTACTTC
TRBJ2-1	NA	TRBD2	TRBV28	CASSSPNIAGGISVQFF	TGTGCCAGCAGTTCCCCCAATATAGCGGGGGGAATATCTGTGCAGTTCTTC
TRBJ1-1	NA	NA	TRBV4-3	CASSQDHGGAMNTEAFF	TGCGCCAGCAGCCAAGATCATGGGGGTGCAATGAACACTGAAGCTTTCTTT
TRBJ2-7	NA	TRBD1	TRBV7-2	CASSFDYRGSYEQYF	TGTGCCAGCAGCTTCGATTACAGGGGTTCCTACGAGCAGTACTTC
TRBJ2-7	NA	TRBD1	TRBV28	CASYGTASYEQYF	TGTGCCAGCTATGGGACAGCCTCCTACGAGCAGTACTTC